This T cell receptor (beta chain) was captured by sequencing in a study of cytomegalovirus exposure and HLA in healthy donors. This clone was found a few times. Its antigen is unknown. Study-level points and caveats: Later analysis identified a missense DCLRE1C variant that was linked to TCR beta V- and J-gene trimming.

The PCR had 60 Vbeta and 13 Jbeta primers. Profiling relied on immunoSEQ multiplex PCR, and the TCRdb table lists in-frame clones only, not all of them. Of around 150,000 clones listed, about 75% were seen once; the top ten hold over 2%. The CDR3 sequence is 16 residues long. The germline V gene has CDR1 SGHNT and CDR2 YENEEA. The junction had 3 bases not matched to a gene; V was cut back by 5 bases and J by 0 bases. The chain recombines TRBV11-3 with TRBJ2-3; 12 nucleotides align to TRBD2. The sample comprised PBMCs. This receptor was taken from a female donor in good health and CMV-seronegative. CDR3 protein: CASSKGTSGSTDTQYF. The CDR3 DNA is TGTGCCAGCAGCAAAGGGACTAGCGGGAGCACAGATACGCAGTATTTT.